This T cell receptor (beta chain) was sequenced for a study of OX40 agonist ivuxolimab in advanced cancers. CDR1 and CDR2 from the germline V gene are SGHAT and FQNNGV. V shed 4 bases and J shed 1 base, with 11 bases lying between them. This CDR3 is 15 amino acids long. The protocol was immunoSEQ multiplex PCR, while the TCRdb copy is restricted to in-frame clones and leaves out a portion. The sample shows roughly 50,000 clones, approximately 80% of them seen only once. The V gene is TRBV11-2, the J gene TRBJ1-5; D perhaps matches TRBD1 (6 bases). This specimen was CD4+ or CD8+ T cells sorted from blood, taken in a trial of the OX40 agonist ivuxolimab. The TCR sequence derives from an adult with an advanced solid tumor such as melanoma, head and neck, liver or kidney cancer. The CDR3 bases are TGTGCCAGCAGCTCCCGCACAGGGAGCAATCAGCCCCAGCATTTT. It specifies CASSSRTGSNQPQHF.